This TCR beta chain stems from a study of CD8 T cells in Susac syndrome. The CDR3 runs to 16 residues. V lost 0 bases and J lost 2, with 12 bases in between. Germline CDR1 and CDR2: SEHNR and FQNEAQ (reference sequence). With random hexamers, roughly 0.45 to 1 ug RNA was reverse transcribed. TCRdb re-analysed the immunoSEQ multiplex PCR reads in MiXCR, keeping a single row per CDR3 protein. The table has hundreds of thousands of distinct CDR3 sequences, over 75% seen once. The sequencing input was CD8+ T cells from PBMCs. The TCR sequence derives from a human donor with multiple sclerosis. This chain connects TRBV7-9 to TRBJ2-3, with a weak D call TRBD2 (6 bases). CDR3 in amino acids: CASSLAEGSLTDTQYF. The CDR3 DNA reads TGTGCCAGCAGCTTAGCGGAGGGCAGTCTCACAGATACGCAGTATTTT.